These 13 T cell receptor beta chains share one sample of origin, sequenced in a study of T cell responses to AZD1222 COVID-19 vaccine. Here immunoSEQ multiplex PCR was the method, and the copy in TCRdb shows in-frame clones only, minus some. The sample carries roughly 100,000 clones, about 80% recorded once. Sequencing was performed on peripheral blood, taken on day 0 of AZD1222 vaccination. These receptors all come from an adult in good health.

This clone was seen a single time. The chain has TRBV19 and TRBJ1-4, with unresolved D. Trimming pared 3 bases from V and 5 bases from J, leaving 7 bases between. Looked up from germline, CDR1 is LNHDA and CDR2 is SQIVND (reference sequence). The CDR3 length is 13 residues. CDR3 residues: CASSITRNEKLFF. CDR3 in DNA: TGTGCCAGTAGTATTACCCGGAATGAAAAACTGTTTTTT. The full variable domain, in which reference TRBV19 and TRBJ1-4 provide the parts outside the CDR3, is DGGITQSPKYLFRKEGQNVTLSCEQNLNHDAMYWYRQDPGQGLRLIYYSQIVNDFQKGDIAEGYSVSREKKESFPLTVTSAQKNPTAFYLCASSITRNEKLFFGSGTQLSVL.

This clone showed up just a few times. The V gene is TRBV5-4, the J gene TRBJ1-1; D call uncertain. The ends were cut back, 3 bases at V and 0 bases at J, with 12 bases in the middle. Looked up from germline, CDR1 is SGHNT and CDR2 is YYREEE (reference sequence). This CDR3 has 15 residues. In nucleotides, the CDR3 is TGTGCCAGCAGCTACACGGGCCCAATGAACACTGAAGCTTTCTTT. This codes for CASSYTGPMNTEAFF.

V is TRBV3-1 (or the pseudogene TRBV3-2) and J is TRBJ2-3; TRBD2 matches 11 bases. Germline CDR1 is LGHDT and CDR2 is YNNKEL (reference sequence). CDR3 length: 15 residues. V lost 4 bases and J lost 2; bases outside the gene matches: 2. CDR3 nucleotide sequence: TGTGCCAGCAGCCTAGCGGGGGGGCTCACAGATACGCAGTATTTT. It specifies CASSLAGGLTDTQYF.

V gene TRBV7-9 combines with J gene TRBJ2-3; the D gene is possibly TRBD2 (7 bases). Trimming left V 0 bases short and J 6 bases short, with 16 bases between. CDR1 is SEHNR, CDR2 FQNEAQ, per germline (reference sequence). This CDR3 region has 16 residues. The CDR3: CASSLAVEGGLDTQYF. The CDR3 DNA reads TGTGCCAGCAGCTTAGCGGTGGAGGGGGGGCTTGATACGCAGTATTTT.

The chain joins TRBV6-5 to TRBJ1-3; 9 nucleotides align to TRBD1. J lost 4 bases, V lost 6 bases, and 4 bases had no gene match. CDR1 and CDR2 from the germline V gene are MNHEY and SVGAGI. The CDR3 runs 14 residues. CDR3 residues: CASRTGGSGNTIYF. The CDR3, as DNA: TGTGCCAGCAGGACAGGGGGATCGGGAAACACCATATATTTT.

This clone was detected only a few times. Other DNA sequences in this sample translate to the same CDR3. V gene TRBV14 combines with J gene TRBJ1-3; no clear D gene. This CDR3 has 14 residues. V was shortened by 0 bases and J by 8 bases, with 11 bases between the two germline ends. CDR1 SGHDN and CDR2 FVKESK come from the germline V gene. For the CDR3, the DNA is TGTGCCAGCAGCCAAGATATCGGGTTAGACACCATATATTTT. Its translation is CASSQDIGLDTIYF. The entire variable domain, with the rest obtained from reference TRBV14 and TRBJ1-3, is as follows: EAGVTQFPSHSVIEKGQTVTLRCDPISGHDNLYWYRRVMGKEIKFLLHFVKESKQDESGMPNNRFLAERTGGTYSTLKVQPAELEDSGVYFCASSQDIGLDTIYFGEGSWLTVV.

This chain connects TRBV5-1 to TRBJ2-1; D could derive from TRBD1 or TRBD2 (5 bases each). The CDR3 runs 14 residues. Trimming stripped 4 bases from V and 1 base from J, with 9 bases between. From germline, CDR1 is SGHRS and CDR2 YFSETQ. This chain's CDR3 is CASSGTVSYNEQFF. The CDR3 nucleotides read TGCGCCAGCAGCGGGACGGTTTCCTACAATGAGCAGTTCTTC.

The chain is built from TRBV12-3 or TRBV12-4 and TRBJ1-1; no clear D. Trimming pared 2 bases from V and 8 bases from J, leaving 6 bases between. The CDR3 runs to 11 residues. The CDR3 nucleotides read TGTGCCAGCAGTTTACGTAGGGAAGCTTTCTTT. Its translation: CASSLRREAFF.

The chain recombines TRBV11-2 with TRBJ2-6, with unresolved D. Germline CDR1 SGHAT, CDR2 FQNNGV. The CDR3 is 17 amino acids. V was pared by 0 bases and J by 2 bases, with 11 bases between. CDR3 protein: CASSLDKGLTGANVLTF. The CDR3 bases are TGTGCCAGCAGCTTAGATAAGGGCCTTACTGGGGCCAACGTCCTGACTTTC.

CDR3 DNA: TGCGCCAGCAGCCAAGCAGACAGGGCGGATGGAAACACCATATATTTT. This sequence encodes CASSQADRADGNTIYF. The chain recombines TRBV4-3 with TRBJ1-3; 7 nucleotides match TRBD1. This CDR3 is 16 amino acids long. Germline lookup yields CDR1 LGHNA and CDR2 YSLEER. With 1 base clipped from V and 3 bases from J, the junction kept 6 bases outside the gene matches.

This chain links TRBV2 with TRBJ1-6; D remains ambiguous. Germline V gene lookup returns CDR1 SNHLY and CDR2 FYNNEI. V lost 11 bases to trimming and J lost 4 bases, with 9 bases between them. CDR3 size: 12 residues. In DNA, the CDR3 is TGTGCCGGAGGGCTGTATAATTCACCCCTCCACTTT. Its protein is CAGGLYNSPLHF.

The chain combines TRBV5-6 with TRBJ2-7; D might be TRBD2 (5 bases). V lost 4 bases and J 2 bases, leaving 13 bases between the germline ends. Germline V gives CDR1 SGHDT, CDR2 YYEEEE. The CDR3 has 14 amino acids. CDR3 loop: CASSPLRVAYEQYF. CDR3 nucleotides: TGTGCCAGCAGCCCCCTGAGGGTAGCCTACGAGCAGTACTTC.

This chain joins TRBV6-4 and TRBJ2-3; D remains unclear. This CDR3 has 14 residues. The V gene's germline CDR1 is MRHNA and CDR2 SNTAGT. V was clipped by 7 bases and J by 2 bases, with 13 bases between them. The CDR3 DNA follows: TGTGCCAGCAAGTTGGAGAGTTTCACAGATACGCAGTATTTT. Translation: CASKLESFTDTQYF.